The TCR beta chain under discussion was sequenced for a study of identical twins. Study-level results: Among monozygotic twins, out-of-frame TCR alpha sharing exceeded what models predicted. There were fewer insertions in abundant cord blood beta clonotypes, but memory repertoires showed no such pattern.

In TCRdb, the 5' RACE reads were re-called with MiXCR into one record per CDR3 protein. The table lists approximately 620,000 distinct CDR3 sequences, around 8.3% of them singletons. As concerns this clonotype: Its target is not known.

CDR3 size: 15 residues. In germline, CDR1 is MDHEN, CDR2 SYDVKM. V trimming: 6 bases; J trimming: 4 bases; junction bases outside the gene matches: 9. This sample was also put to use in a study of yellow fever vaccine responses in identical twins.

V gene TRBV28 combines with J gene TRBJ2-7; 10 bases are a match to TRBD1. The sample taken for sequencing was PBMCs. The sequence came from a young woman in good health. The CDR3: CASSLPGQGNYEQYF. The CDR3 DNA follows: TGTGCCAGCAGCCTACCGGGACAGGGGAATTACGAGCAGTACTTC.